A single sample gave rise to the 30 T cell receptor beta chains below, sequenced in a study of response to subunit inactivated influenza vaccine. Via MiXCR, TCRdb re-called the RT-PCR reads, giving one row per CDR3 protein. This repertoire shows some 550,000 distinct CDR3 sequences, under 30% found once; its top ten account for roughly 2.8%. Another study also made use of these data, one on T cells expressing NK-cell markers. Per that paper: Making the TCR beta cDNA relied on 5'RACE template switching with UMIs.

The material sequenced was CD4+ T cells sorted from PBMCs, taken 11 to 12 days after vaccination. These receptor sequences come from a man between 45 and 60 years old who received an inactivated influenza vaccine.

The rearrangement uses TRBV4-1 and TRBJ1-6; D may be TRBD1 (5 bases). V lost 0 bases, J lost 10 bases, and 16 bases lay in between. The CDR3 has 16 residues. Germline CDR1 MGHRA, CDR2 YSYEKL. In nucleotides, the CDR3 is TGCGCCAGCAGCCAAGAAGGGATAGGGGCCAACTCACCCCTCCACTTT. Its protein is CASSQEGIGANSPLHF.

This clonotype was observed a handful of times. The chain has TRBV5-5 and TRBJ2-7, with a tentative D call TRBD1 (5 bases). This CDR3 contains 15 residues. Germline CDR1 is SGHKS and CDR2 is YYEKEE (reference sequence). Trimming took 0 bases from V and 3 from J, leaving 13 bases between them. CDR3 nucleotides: TGTGCCAGCAGCTTGGTAGCAGGGCAAATCTACGAGCAGTACTTC. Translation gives CASSLVAGQIYEQYF.

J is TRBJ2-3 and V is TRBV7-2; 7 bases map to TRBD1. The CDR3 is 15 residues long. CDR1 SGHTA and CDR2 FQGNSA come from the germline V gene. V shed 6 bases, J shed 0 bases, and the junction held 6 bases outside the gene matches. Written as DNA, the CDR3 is TGTGCCAGCAGTACGACAGGGTGGAGCACAGATACGCAGTATTTT. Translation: CASSTTGWSTDTQYF.

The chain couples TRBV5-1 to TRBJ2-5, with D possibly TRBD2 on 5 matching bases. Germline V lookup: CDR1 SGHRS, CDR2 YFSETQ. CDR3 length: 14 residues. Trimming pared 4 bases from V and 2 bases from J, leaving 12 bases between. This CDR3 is CASSPRVGQETQYF. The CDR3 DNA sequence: TGCGCCAGCAGCCCGCGGGTCGGACAAGAGACCCAGTACTTC.

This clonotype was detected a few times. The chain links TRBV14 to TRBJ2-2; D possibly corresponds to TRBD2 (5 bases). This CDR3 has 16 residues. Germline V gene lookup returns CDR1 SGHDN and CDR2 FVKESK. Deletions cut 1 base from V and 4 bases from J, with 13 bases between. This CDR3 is CASSQGSSGVTGELFF. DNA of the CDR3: TGTGCCAGCAGCCAAGGTTCGAGCGGAGTCACCGGGGAGCTGTTTTTT. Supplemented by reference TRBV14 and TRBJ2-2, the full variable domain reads EAGVTQFPSHSVIEKGQTVTLRCDPISGHDNLYWYRRVMGKEIKFLLHFVKESKQDESGMPNNRFLAERTGGTYSTLKVQPAELEDSGVYFCASSQGSSGVTGELFFGEGSRLTVL.

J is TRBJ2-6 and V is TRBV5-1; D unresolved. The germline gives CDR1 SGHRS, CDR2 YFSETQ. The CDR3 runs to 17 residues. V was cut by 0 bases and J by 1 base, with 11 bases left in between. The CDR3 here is CASSLDSLQSGANVLTF. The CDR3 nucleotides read TGCGCCAGCAGCTTGGACAGCTTACAGTCTGGGGCCAACGTCCTGACTTTC.

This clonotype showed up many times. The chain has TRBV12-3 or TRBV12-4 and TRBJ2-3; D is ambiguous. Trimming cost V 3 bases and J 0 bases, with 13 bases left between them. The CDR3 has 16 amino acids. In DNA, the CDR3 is TGTGCCAGCAGTTTTGATCCACGCCGTAGCACAGATACGCAGTATTTT. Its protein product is CASSFDPRRSTDTQYF.

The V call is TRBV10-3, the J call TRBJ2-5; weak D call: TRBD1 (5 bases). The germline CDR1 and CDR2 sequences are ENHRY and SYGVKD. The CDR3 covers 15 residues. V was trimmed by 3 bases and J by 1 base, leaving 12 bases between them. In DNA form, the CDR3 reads TGTGCCATCAGTGAATCGGCAGGGCCCCAAGAGACCCAGTACTTC. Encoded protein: CAISESAGPQETQYF.

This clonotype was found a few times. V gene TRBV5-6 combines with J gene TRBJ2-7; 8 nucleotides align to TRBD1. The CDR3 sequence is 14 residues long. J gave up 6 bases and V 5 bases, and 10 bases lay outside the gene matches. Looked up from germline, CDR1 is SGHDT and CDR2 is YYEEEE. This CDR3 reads CASSPPGRGREQYF. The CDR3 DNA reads TGTGCCAGCAGTCCGCCGGGCAGGGGGCGCGAGCAGTACTTC.

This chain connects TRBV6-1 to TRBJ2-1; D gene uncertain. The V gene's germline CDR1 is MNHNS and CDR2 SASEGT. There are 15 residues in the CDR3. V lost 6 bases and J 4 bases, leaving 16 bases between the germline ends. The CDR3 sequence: CASRLVRAGYNEQFF. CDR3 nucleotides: TGTGCCAGCAGATTGGTTAGGGCTGGGTACAATGAGCAGTTCTTC.

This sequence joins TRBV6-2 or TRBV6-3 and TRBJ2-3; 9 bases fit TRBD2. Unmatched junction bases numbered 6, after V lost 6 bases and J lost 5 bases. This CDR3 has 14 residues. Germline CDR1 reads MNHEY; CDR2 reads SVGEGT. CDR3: CASRRLSGGDTQYF. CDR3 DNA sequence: TGTGCCAGCAGAAGACTTAGCGGGGGAGATACGCAGTATTTT.

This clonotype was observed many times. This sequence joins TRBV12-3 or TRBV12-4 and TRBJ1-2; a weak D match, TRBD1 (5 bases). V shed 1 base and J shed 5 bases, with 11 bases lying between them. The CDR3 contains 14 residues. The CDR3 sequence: CASSLEGTAYGYTF. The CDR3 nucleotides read TGTGCCAGCAGTTTAGAGGGGACGGCTTATGGCTACACCTTC.

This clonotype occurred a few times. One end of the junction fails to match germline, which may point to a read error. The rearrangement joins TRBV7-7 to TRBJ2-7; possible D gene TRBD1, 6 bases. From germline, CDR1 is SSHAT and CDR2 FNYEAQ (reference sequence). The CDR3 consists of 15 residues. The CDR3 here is CASSLVRGPIHEQYF. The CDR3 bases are TGTGCTAGCAGCTTAGTCAGGGGACCTATCCACGAGCAGTACTTC.

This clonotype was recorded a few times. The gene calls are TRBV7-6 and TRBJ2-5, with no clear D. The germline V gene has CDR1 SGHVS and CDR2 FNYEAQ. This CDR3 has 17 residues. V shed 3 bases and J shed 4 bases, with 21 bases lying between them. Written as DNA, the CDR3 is TGTGCCAGCAGCTTGGTCGGTCAGGATGTAAGGGCAGAGACCCAGTACTTC. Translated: CASSLVGQDVRAETQYF.

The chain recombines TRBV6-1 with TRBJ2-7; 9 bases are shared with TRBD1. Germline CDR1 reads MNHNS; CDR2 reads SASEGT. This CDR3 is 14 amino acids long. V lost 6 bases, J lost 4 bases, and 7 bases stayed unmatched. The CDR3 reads CASRTDRGTYEQYF. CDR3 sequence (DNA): TGTGCCAGCAGAACGGACAGGGGTACGTACGAGCAGTACTTC.

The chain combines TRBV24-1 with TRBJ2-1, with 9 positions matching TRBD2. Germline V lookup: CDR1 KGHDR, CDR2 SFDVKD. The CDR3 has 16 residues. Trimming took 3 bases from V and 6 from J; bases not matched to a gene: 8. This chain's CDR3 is CATSDVRGGALNEQFF. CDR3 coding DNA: TGTGCCACCAGTGATGTGCGCGGGGGGGCTCTCAATGAGCAGTTCTTC.

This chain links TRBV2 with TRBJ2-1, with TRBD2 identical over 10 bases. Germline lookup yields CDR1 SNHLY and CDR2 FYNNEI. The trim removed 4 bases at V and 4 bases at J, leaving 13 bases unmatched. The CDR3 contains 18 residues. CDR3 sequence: CASSVSVTSGPLYNEQFF. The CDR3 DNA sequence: TGTGCCAGCAGTGTCTCGGTGACTAGCGGGCCCTTATACAATGAGCAGTTCTTC.

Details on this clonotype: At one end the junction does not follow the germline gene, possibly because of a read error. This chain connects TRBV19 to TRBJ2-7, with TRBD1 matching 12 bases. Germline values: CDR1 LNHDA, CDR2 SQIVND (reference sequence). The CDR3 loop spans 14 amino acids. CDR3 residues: CASSISGQGAQLHF. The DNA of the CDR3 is TGTGCCAGTAGTATTTCGGGACAGGGGGCCCAGTTGCACTTC.

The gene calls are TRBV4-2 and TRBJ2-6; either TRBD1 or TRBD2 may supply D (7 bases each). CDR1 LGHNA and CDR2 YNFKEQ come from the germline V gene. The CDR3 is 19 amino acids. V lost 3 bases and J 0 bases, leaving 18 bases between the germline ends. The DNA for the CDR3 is TGTGCCAGCAGCCAGACGGGAGGCAGGGGGTTCTCTGGGGCCAACGTCCTGACTTTC. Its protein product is CASSQTGGRGFSGANVLTF.

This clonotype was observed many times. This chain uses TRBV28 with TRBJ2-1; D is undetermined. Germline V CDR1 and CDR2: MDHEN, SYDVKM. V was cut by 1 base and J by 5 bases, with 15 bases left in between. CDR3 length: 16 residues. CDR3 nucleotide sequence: TGTGCCAGCAGTTTATTTGACGCGCAGAAAAACAATGAGCAGTTCTTC. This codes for CASSLFDAQKNNEQFF.

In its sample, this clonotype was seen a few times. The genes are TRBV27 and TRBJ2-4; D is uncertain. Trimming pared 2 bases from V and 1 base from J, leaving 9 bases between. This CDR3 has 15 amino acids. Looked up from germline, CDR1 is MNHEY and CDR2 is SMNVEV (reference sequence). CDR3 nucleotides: TGTGCCAGCAGTTTAAGGGCTTTGGCCAAAAACATTCAGTACTTC. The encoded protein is CASSLRALAKNIQYF.

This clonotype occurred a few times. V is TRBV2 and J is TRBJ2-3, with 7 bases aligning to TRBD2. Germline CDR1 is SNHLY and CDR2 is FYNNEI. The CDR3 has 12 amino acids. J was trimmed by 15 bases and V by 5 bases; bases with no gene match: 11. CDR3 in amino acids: CASSRAGPFKYF. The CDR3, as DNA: TGTGCCAGCAGTAGAGCGGGACCTTTTAAATATTTT.

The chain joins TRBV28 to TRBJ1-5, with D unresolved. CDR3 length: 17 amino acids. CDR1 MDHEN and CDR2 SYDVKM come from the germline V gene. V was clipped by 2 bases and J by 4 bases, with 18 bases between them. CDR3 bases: TGTGCCAGCAGTTTAAGAGAAGGAGTCTCTTGGAATCAGCCCCAGCATTTT. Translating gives CASSLREGVSWNQPQHF.

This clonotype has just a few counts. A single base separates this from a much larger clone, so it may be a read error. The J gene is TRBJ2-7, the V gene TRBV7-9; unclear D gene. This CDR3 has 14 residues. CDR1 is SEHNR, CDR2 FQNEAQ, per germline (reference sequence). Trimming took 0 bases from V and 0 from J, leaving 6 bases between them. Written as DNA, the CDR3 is TGTGCCAGCAGCTTAGCGGAGAGCTCCTACGAGCAGTACTTC. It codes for CASSLAESSYEQYF.

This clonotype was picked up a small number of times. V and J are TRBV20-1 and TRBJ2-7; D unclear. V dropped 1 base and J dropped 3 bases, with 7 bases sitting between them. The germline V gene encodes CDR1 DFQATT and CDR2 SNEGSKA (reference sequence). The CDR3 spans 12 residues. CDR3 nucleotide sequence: TGCAGTGCTAGAGCCGTGCTCTACGAGCAGTACTTC. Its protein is CSARAVLYEQYF.

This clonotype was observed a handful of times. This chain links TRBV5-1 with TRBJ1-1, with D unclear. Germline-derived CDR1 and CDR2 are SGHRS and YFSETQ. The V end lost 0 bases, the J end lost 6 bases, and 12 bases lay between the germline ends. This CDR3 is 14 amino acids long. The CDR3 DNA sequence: TGCGCCAGCAGCTTGGCTGGGGTCTCTGCTGAAGCTTTCTTT. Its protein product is CASSLAGVSAEAFF.

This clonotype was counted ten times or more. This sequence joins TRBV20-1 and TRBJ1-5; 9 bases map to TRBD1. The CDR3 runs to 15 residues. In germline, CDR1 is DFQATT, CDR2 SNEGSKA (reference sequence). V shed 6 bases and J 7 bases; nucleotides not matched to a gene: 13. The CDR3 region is CSAEQPTGGGQPQHF. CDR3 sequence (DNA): TGCAGTGCGGAGCAGCCTACAGGGGGCGGGCAGCCCCAGCATTTT.

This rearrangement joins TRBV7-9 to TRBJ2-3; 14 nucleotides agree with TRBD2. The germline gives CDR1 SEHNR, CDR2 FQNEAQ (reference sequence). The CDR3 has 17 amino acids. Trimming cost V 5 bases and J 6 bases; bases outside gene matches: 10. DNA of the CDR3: TGTGCCAGCAGCCGCCAAAGACTAGCGGGGGGGATGGATACGCAGTATTTT. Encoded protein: CASSRQRLAGGMDTQYF.

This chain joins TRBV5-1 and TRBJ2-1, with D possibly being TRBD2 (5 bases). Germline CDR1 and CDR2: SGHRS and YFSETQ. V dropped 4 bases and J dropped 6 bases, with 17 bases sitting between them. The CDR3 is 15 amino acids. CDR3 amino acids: CASSNRGLHSNEQFF. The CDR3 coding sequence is TGCGCCAGCAGCAACCGCGGACTCCACAGCAATGAGCAGTTCTTC.

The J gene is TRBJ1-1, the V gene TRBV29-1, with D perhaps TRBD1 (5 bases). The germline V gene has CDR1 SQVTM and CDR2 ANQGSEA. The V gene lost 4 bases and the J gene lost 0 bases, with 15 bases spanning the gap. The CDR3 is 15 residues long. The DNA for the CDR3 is TGCAGCGTTGCTGGGACGGGAGCAATGAACACTGAAGCTTTCTTT. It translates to CSVAGTGAMNTEAFF.